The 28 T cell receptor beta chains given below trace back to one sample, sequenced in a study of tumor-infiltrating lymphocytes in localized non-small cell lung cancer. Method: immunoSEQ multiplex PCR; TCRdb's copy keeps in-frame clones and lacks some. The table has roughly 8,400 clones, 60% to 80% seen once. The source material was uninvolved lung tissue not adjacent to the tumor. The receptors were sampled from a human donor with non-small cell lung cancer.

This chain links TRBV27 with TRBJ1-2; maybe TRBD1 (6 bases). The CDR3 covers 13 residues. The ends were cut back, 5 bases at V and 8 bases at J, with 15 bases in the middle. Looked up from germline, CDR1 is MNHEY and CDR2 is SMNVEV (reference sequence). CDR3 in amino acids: CASSILQGGGYTF. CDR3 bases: TGTGCCAGCAGTATTCTACAGGGCGGCGGCTACACCTTC.

In DNA, the CDR3 is TGCGCCAGCAAAGGTGACACTGAAGCTTTCTTT. Amino acids: CASKGDTEAFF. V is TRBV10-1 and J is TRBJ1-1; D uncertain. CDR3 length equals 11 residues. Trimming took 7 bases from V and 3 from J, leaving 6 bases between them. The germline gives CDR1 WNHNN, CDR2 SYGVQD (reference sequence).

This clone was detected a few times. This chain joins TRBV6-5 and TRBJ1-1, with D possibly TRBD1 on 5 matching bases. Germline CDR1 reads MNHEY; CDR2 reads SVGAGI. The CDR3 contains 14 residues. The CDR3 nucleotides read TGTGCAGCTCGGGAGGGACGACGGAACACTGAAGCTTTCTTT. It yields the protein CAAREGRRNTEAFF.

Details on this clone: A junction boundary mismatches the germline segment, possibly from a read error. The CDR3 protein is CASSIGGGDTAEF. The DNA of the CDR3 is TGTGCCAGTAGTATCGGCGGCGGGGACACCGCAGAGTTT. The chain links TRBV19 to TRBJ1-4; D perhaps matches TRBD1 (6 bases). The CDR3 loop spans 13 amino acids. CDR1 and CDR2 (germline): LNHDA, SQIVND (reference sequence). Supplemented by reference TRBV19 and TRBJ1-4, the full variable domain reads DGGITQSPKYLFRKEGQNVTLSCEQNLNHDAMYWYRQDPGQGLRLIYYSQIVNDFQKGDIAEGYSVSREKKESFPLTVTSAQKNPTAFYLCASSIGGGDTAEFGSGTQLSVL.

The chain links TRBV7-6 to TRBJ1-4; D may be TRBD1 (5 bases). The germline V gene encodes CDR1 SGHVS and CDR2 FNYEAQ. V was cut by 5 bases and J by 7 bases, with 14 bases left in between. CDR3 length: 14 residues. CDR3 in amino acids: CASSPQGGGEKLFF. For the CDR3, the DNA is TGTGCCAGCAGCCCTCAGGGAGGAGGTGAAAAACTGTTTTTT.

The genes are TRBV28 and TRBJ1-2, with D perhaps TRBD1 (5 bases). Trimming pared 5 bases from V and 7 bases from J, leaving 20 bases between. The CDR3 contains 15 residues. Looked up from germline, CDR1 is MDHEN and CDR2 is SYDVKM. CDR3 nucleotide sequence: TGTGCCAGCAGTAACCCCCTTGGCGGGGGAGCTGGCTACACCTTC. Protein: CASSNPLGGGAGYTF.

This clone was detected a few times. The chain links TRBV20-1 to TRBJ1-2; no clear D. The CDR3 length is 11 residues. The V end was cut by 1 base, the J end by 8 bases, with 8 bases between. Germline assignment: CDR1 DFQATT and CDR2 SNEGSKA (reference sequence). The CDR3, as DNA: TGCAGTGCTAGAGGGGCGTTCGGCTACACCTTC. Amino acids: CSARGAFGYTF.

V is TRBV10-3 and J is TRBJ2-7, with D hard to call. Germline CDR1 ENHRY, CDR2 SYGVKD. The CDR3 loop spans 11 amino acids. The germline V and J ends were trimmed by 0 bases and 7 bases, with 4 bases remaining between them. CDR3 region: CAISESREQYF. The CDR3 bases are TGTGCCATCAGTGAGTCCCGGGAGCAGTACTTC.

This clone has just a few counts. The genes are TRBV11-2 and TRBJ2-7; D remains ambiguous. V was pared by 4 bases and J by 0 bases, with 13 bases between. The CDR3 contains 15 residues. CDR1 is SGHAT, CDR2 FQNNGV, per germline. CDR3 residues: CASSSLSPNSYEQYF. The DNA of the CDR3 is TGTGCCAGCAGCTCTCTTAGTCCAAACTCCTACGAGCAGTACTTC.

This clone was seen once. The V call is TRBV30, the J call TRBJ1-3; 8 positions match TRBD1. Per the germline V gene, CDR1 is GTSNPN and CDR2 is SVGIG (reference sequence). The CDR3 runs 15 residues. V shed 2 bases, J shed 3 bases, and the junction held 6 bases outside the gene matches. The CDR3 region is CAWSPTGGRGNTIYF. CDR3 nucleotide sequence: TGTGCCTGGAGTCCTACAGGGGGACGTGGAAACACCATATATTTT. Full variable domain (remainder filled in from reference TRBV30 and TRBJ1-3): SQTIHQWPATLVQPVGSPLSLECTVEGTSNPNLYWYRQAAGRGLQLLFYSVGIGQISSEVPQNLSASRPQDRQFILSSKKLLLSDSGFYLCAWSPTGGRGNTIYFGEGSWLTVV.

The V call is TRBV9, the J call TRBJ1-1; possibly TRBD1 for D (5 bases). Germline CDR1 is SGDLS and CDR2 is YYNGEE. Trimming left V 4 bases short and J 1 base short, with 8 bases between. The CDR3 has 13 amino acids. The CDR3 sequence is CASSTGQNTEAFF. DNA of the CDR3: TGTGCCAGCAGCACCGGACAGAACACTGAAGCTTTCTTT. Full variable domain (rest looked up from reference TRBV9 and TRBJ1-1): DSGVTQTPKHLITATGQRVTLRCSPRSGDLSVYWYQQSLDQGLQFLIQYYNGEERAKGNILERFSAQQFPDLHSELNLSSLELGDSALYFCASSTGQNTEAFFGQGTRLTVV.

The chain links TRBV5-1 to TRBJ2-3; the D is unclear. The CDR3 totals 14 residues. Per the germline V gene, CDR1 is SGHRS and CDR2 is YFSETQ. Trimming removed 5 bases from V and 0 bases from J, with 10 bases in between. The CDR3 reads CASSGGTSTDTQYF. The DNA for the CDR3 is TGCGCCAGCAGTGGCGGCACTAGCACAGATACGCAGTATTTT. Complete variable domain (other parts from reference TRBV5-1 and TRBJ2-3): KAGVTQTPRYLIKTRGQQVTLSCSPISGHRSVSWYQQTPGQGLQFLFEYFSETQRNKGNFPGRFSGRQFSNSRSEMNVSTLELGDSALYLCASSGGTSTDTQYFGPGTRLTVL.

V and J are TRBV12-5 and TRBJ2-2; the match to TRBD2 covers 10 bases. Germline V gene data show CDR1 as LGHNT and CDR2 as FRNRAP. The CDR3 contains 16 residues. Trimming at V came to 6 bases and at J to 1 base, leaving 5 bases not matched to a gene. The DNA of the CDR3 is TGTGCTAGTGGCAAAATAGCGGGAGGGAACACCGGGGAGCTGTTTTTT. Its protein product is CASGKIAGGNTGELFF.

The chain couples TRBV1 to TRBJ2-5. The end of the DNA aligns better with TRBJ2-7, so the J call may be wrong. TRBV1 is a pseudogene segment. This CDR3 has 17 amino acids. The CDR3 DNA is TGCACCAGCAGCCAAGATAAGTTTCGGAGGACATACTACGAGCAGTACTTC. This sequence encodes CTSSQDKFRRTYYEQYF.

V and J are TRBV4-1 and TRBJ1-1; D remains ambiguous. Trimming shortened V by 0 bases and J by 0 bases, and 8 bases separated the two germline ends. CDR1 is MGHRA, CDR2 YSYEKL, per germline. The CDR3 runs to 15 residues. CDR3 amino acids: CASSQDVTLNTEAFF. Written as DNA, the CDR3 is TGCGCCAGCAGCCAAGACGTTACGTTGAACACTGAAGCTTTCTTT.

CDR3 protein: CASSVGSGASYGYTF. The CDR3, as DNA: TGTGCCAGCAGTGTAGGGTCAGGGGCCTCTTATGGCTACACCTTC. The chain joins TRBV2 to TRBJ1-2, with D perhaps matching TRBD1 (6 bases). CDR1 SNHLY and CDR2 FYNNEI come from the germline V gene. This CDR3 has 15 amino acids. The V and J ends lost 4 bases and 5 bases respectively, with 17 bases between them.

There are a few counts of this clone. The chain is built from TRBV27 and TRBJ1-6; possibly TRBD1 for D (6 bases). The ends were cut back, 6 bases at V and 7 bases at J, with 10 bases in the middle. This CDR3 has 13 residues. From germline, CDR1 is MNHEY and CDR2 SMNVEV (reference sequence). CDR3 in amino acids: CASRQGLNSPLHF. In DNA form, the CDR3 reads TGTGCCAGCAGACAGGGATTGAATTCACCCCTCCACTTT.

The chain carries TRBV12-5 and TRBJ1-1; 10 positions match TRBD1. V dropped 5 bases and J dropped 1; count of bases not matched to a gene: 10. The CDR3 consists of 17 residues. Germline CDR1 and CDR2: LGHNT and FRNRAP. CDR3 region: CASGPPGTGVGNTEAFF. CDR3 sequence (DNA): TGTGCTAGTGGTCCGCCCGGGACAGGGGTAGGGAACACTGAAGCTTTCTTT.

In DNA form, the CDR3 reads TGCAGCGTTGACAGGACTAGCCTTGGGGAGACCCAGTACTTC. Translation gives CSVDRTSLGETQYF. The chain is built from TRBV29-1 and TRBJ2-5; TRBD2 aligns across 8 bases. J was trimmed by 5 bases and V by 3 bases; bases with no gene match: 8. The CDR3 contains 14 residues. Germline V gene sequence: CDR1 SQVTM, CDR2 ANQGSEA.

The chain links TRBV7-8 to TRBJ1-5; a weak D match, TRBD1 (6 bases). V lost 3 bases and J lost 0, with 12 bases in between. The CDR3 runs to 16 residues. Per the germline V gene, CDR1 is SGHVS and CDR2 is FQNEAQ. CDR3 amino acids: CASSFTQGSSNQPQHF. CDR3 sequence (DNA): TGTGCCAGCAGCTTCACCCAGGGGAGTAGCAATCAGCCCCAGCATTTT.

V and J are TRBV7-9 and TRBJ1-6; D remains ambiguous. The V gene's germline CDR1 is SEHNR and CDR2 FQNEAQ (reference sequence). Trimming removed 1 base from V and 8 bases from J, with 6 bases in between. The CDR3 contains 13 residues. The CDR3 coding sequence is TGTGCCAGCAGCTTAGATGGGGATTCACCCCTCCACTTT. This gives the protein CASSLDGDSPLHF.

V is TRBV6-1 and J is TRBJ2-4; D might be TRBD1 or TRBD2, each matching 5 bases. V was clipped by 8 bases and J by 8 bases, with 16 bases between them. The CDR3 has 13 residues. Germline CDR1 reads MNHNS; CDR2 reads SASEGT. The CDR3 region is CASWPTGAHIQYF. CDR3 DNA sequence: TGTGCCAGCTGGCCCACCGGGGCGCACATTCAGTACTTC.

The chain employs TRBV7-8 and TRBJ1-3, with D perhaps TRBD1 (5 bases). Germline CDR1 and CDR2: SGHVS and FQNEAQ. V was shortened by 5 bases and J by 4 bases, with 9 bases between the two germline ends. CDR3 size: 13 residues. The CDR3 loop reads CASSKGAGNTIYF. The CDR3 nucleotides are TGTGCCAGCAGCAAAGGGGCGGGAAACACCATATATTTT.

The CDR3 DNA follows: TGTGCCATCACGGGGGGAGATGGAGGTAATTCACCCCTCCACTTT. Its translation is CAITGGDGGNSPLHF. This chain connects TRBV10-3 to TRBJ1-6, with a possible D match to TRBD1 (5 bases). Trimming cost V 7 bases and J 6 bases, with 16 bases left between them. CDR1 is ENHRY, CDR2 SYGVKD, per germline. The CDR3 extends over 15 amino acids.

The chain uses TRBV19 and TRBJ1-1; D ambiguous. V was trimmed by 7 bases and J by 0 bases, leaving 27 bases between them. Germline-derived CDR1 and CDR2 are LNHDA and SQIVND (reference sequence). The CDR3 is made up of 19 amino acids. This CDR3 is CASTKAGLKTPSVNTEAFF. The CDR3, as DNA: TGTGCCAGTACCAAGGCGGGCCTAAAAACTCCTTCGGTGAACACTGAAGCTTTCTTT.

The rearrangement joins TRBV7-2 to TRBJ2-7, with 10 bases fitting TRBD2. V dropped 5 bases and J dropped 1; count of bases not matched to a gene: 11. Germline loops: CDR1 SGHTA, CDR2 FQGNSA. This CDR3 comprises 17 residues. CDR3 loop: CASSPPPGTSVSYEQYF. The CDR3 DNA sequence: TGTGCCAGCAGCCCCCCGCCCGGGACTAGCGTATCCTACGAGCAGTACTTC.

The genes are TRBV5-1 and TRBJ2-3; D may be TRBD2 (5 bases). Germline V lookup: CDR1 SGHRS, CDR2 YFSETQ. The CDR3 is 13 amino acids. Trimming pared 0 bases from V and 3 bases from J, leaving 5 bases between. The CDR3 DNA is TGCGCCAGCAGCTTGGCGGGAACAGATACGCAGTATTTT. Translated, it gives CASSLAGTDTQYF.

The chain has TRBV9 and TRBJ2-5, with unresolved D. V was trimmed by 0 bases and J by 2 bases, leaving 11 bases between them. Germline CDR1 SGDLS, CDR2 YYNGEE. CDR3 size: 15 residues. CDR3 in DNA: TGTGCCAGCAGCGTAGGATTAGCCCCTCAAGAGACCCAGTACTTC. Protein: CASSVGLAPQETQYF.